These 23 T cell receptor beta chains share one sample of origin, sequenced in a study of graft-versus-host responses after intestinal transplantation. These TCRs' antigens remain unknown. Sequencing was performed with immunoSEQ multiplex PCR; in TCRdb, only in-frame clones are kept and a portion is missing. The data hold tens of thousands of clones, with 85% to 90% observed a single time. Source: unstimulated CD4+ T cells sorted from spleen or lymph node cells, taken before intestinal transplant. The receptors shown here come from a human donor who received an intestinal transplant.

This chain uses TRBV18 with TRBJ2-5; TRBD1 is a possible D gene (5 bases). The CDR3 covers 13 residues. CDR1 is KGHSH, CDR2 LQKENI, per germline. V was shortened by 6 bases and J by 2 bases, with 10 bases between the two germline ends. CDR3 bases: TGTGCCAGCTCTCACAGGCATCAAGAGACCCAGTACTTC. Amino acids: CASSHRHQETQYF.

V and J are TRBV19 and TRBJ2-1; the match to TRBD1 covers 7 bases. The CDR3 sequence is 13 residues long. The germline V gene encodes CDR1 LNHDA and CDR2 SQIVND (reference sequence). The ends lost 7 bases at V and 8 bases at J; junction bases unmatched: 8. CDR3 coding DNA: TGTGCCAGTACCCGACAGGGATCCGATGAGCAGTTCTTC. This translates into CASTRQGSDEQFF.

In this sample, this clone turned up a few times. The chain recombines TRBV7-6 with TRBJ2-7; 9 bases fit TRBD1. The germline V gene has CDR1 SGHVS and CDR2 FNYEAQ. Germline trimming cut 5 bases from V and 5 bases from J; bases unmatched to any gene: 10. The CDR3 loop spans 15 amino acids. DNA for the CDR3: TGTGCCAGCAGCGCAAGCCGGGACAGGGTCAACGAGCAGTACTTC. This encodes CASSASRDRVNEQYF.

V gene TRBV5-8 combines with J gene TRBJ2-7; no firm D call. V was trimmed by 1 base and J by 4 bases, leaving 6 bases between them. The CDR3 is made up of 12 amino acids. Germline lookup yields CDR1 SGHTS and CDR2 YDEGEE. This CDR3 is CASSLRGYEQYF. CDR3 nucleotide sequence: TGTGCCAGCAGCTTGCGAGGTTACGAGCAGTACTTC.

The genes are TRBV2 and TRBJ2-3; TRBD2 matches at 11 bases. Per germline, CDR1 SNHLY and CDR2 FYNNEI. With 6 bases clipped from V and 1 base from J, the junction kept 6 bases outside the gene matches. This CDR3 region has 16 residues. The CDR3 DNA sequence: TGTGCCAGCAGGAGGGAACTAGCGGGGGGCACAGATACGCAGTATTTT. Its protein is CASRRELAGGTDTQYF.

The chain combines TRBV19 with TRBJ2-3; unclear D gene. Germline lookup yields CDR1 LNHDA and CDR2 SQIVND (reference sequence). The CDR3 runs 11 residues. V dropped 3 bases and J dropped 6 bases, with 4 bases sitting between them. The CDR3 coding sequence is TGTGCCAGTAGTATCGGGGATACGCAGTATTTT. Amino acid sequence: CASSIGDTQYF.

The V gene is TRBV6-5, the J gene TRBJ1-1; D might be TRBD1 (6 bases). The germline gives CDR1 MNHEY, CDR2 SVGAGI. V was pared by 5 bases and J by 4 bases, with 17 bases between. The CDR3 contains 15 residues. CDR3 nucleotide sequence: TGTGCCAGCAGTCCAGAAAGACCGGACAGCACTGAAGCTTTCTTT. Residues: CASSPERPDSTEAFF.

The CDR3 DNA is TGTGCCAGCAGTGAAGGTTGGGCCACAACCTACGAGCAGTACTTC. Its translation: CASSEGWATTYEQYF. The chain has TRBV6-1 and TRBJ2-7; D is undetermined. CDR1 and CDR2 from the germline V gene are MNHNS and SASEGT. CDR3 length: 15 amino acids. V lost 1 base to trimming and J lost 2 bases, with 12 bases between them.

This chain joins TRBV7-8 and TRBJ1-5; D gene uncertain. The CDR3 length is 12 residues. Trimming removed 2 bases from V and 6 bases from J, with 5 bases in between. Germline V gives CDR1 SGHVS, CDR2 FQNEAQ. CDR3 amino acids: CASSLTGQPQHF. The DNA of the CDR3 is TGTGCCAGCAGCTTAACCGGTCAGCCCCAGCATTTT. Combining the CDR3 with reference TRBV7-8 and TRBJ1-5 gives the whole variable domain GAGVSQSPRYKVAKRGQDVALRCDPISGHVSLFWYQQALGQGPEFLTYFQNEAQLDKSGLPSDRFFAERPEGSVSTLKIQRTQQEDSAVYLCASSLTGQPQHFGDGTRLSIL.

This sequence joins TRBV7-8 and TRBJ2-3; 9 nucleotides match TRBD1. In germline, CDR1 is SGHVS, CDR2 FQNEAQ. The length of the CDR3 is 15 residues. V trimming: 4 bases; J trimming: 1 base; junction bases outside the gene matches: 3. CDR3 region: CASSSRTGGTDTQYF. DNA of the CDR3: TGTGCCAGCAGCTCCAGGACAGGGGGCACAGATACGCAGTATTTT. Combining the CDR3 with reference TRBV7-8 and TRBJ2-3 gives the whole variable domain GAGVSQSPRYKVAKRGQDVALRCDPISGHVSLFWYQQALGQGPEFLTYFQNEAQLDKSGLPSDRFFAERPEGSVSTLKIQRTQQEDSAVYLCASSSRTGGTDTQYFGPGTRLTVL.

The chain couples TRBV20-1 to TRBJ2-7, with D possibly TRBD1 on 6 matching bases. The V end lost 7 bases, the J end lost 5 bases, and 12 bases lay between the germline ends. The CDR3 consists of 11 residues. Germline V lookup: CDR1 DFQATT, CDR2 SNEGSKA (reference sequence). CDR3 coding DNA: TGCAGTGTCCCCAGGGGTAACGAGCAGTACTTC. The encoded protein is CSVPRGNEQYF.

The rearrangement links TRBV19 to TRBJ2-5, with TRBD1 as a possible D gene (5 bases). CDR3 size: 11 residues. Germline CDR1 LNHDA, CDR2 SQIVND (reference sequence). Trimming took 8 bases from V and 4 from J, leaving 8 bases between them. For the CDR3, the DNA is TGTGCCAGTGGGCAGGGAGAGACCCAGTACTTC. Translated, it gives CASGQGETQYF.

This clone was seen a single time. In DNA, the CDR3 is TGTGCCAGCAGTTTACAGGGGGCGAACACCGGGGAGCTGTTTTTT. This translates into CASSLQGANTGELFF. The genes are TRBV5-5 and TRBJ2-2; 8 nucleotides align to TRBD1. The CDR3 length is 15 residues. Trimming at V came to 5 bases and at J to 0 bases, leaving 3 bases not matched to a gene. CDR1 SGHKS and CDR2 YYEKEE come from the germline V gene (reference sequence). The full variable domain, completed using reference TRBV5-5 and TRBJ2-2, is DAGVTQSPTHLIKTRGQQVTLRCSPISGHKSVSWYQQVLGQGPQFIFQYYEKEERGRGNFPDRFSARQFPNYSSELNVNALLLGDSALYLCASSLQGANTGELFFGEGSRLTVL.

The rearrangement joins TRBV10-3 to TRBJ2-7; TRBD1 matches at 7 bases. CDR3 length equals 14 residues. The junction had 5 bases not matched to a gene; V was cut back by 3 bases and J by 3 bases. CDR1 and CDR2 (germline): ENHRY, SYGVKD. In DNA form, the CDR3 reads TGTGCCATCAGTGATGGAACAGGGGACTACGAGCAGTACTTC. Translated: CAISDGTGDYEQYF.

The chain joins TRBV5-1 to TRBJ1-5; perhaps TRBD1 as D (6 bases). V was pared by 0 bases and J by 5 bases, with 9 bases between. Germline values: CDR1 SGHRS, CDR2 YFSETQ. The CDR3 is 14 amino acids. CDR3 amino acids: CASSLASGDQPQHF. DNA of the CDR3: TGCGCCAGCAGCTTGGCGTCAGGGGATCAGCCCCAGCATTTT.

This chain links TRBV5-1 with TRBJ2-1; a possible D gene is TRBD1 (5 bases). The CDR3 covers 15 residues. Trimming took off 4 bases at V and 6 bases at J, with 17 bases between the two ends. CDR1 and CDR2 from the germline V gene are SGHRS and YFSETQ. Here the CDR3 reads CASSPRVGPLNEQFF. The CDR3 bases are TGCGCCAGCAGCCCCAGGGTGGGTCCACTCAATGAGCAGTTCTTC.

The rearrangement links TRBV5-1 to TRBJ1-1; no reliable D call. This CDR3 is built from 14 residues. Germline V CDR1 and CDR2: SGHRS, YFSETQ. Trimming stripped 1 base from V and 5 bases from J, with 12 bases between. CDR3 bases: TGCGCCAGCAGCTTGAAGTTCCGGGAGACTGAAGCTTTCTTT. Translating gives CASSLKFRETEAFF.

The genes are TRBV6-1 and TRBJ1-1, with 8 bases lining up with TRBD1. This CDR3 region has 14 residues. Trimming took 8 bases from V and 9 from J; bases not matched to a gene: 14. CDR1 is MNHNS, CDR2 SASEGT, per germline. The CDR3 DNA sequence: TGTGCCAGCCGACCCTGGGGCCGGGACAGGAAAGCTTTCTTT. Protein sequence: CASRPWGRDRKAFF.

The rearrangement joins TRBV5-6 to TRBJ1-3; D is possibly TRBD1 (5 bases). The CDR3 is 17 amino acids. From germline, CDR1 is SGHDT and CDR2 YYEEEE. V lost 3 bases and J 3 bases, leaving 19 bases between the germline ends. CDR3 coding DNA: TGTGCCAGCAGCTCCCGTGGGGGGGTTTCGGGTGGAAACACCATATATTTT. It is translated as CASSSRGGVSGGNTIYF.

V usage is TRBV4-1 and J usage is TRBJ1-5; D may be TRBD1 (5 bases). From germline, CDR1 is MGHRA and CDR2 YSYEKL. Trimming pared 4 bases from V and 3 bases from J, leaving 13 bases between. This CDR3 comprises 15 residues. This chain's CDR3 is CASSRGGSDNQPQHF. CDR3 DNA sequence: TGCGCCAGCAGCCGGGGGGGGTCGGACAATCAGCCCCAGCATTTT.

This chain's CDR3 is CASSFPAGELFF. The CDR3 coding sequence is TGTGCCAGCAGCTTCCCCGCCGGGGAGCTGTTTTTT. The V gene is TRBV7-8, the J gene TRBJ2-2; D unclear. This CDR3 region has 12 residues. Germline V gene lookup returns CDR1 SGHVS and CDR2 FQNEAQ. Trimming took 3 bases from V and 6 from J, leaving 5 bases between them.

V usage is TRBV6-5 and J usage is TRBJ2-5, with a possible D match to TRBD1 (7 bases). The J call could be wrong; TRBJ2-7 is a better fit for the DNA end. Germline assignment: CDR1 MNHEY and CDR2 SVGAGI. The CDR3 runs to 16 residues. CDR3 region: CASSYGTGTVSYEQYF. The CDR3 nucleotides read TGTGCCAGCAGTTACGGGACTGGGACAGTCTCCTACGAGCAGTACTTC.

V gene TRBV5-1 combines with J gene TRBJ1-1; TRBD1 might be the D (5 bases). CDR1 is SGHRS and CDR2 is YFSETQ in the germline V gene. The CDR3 totals 15 residues. V was trimmed by 0 bases and J by 0 bases, leaving 9 bases between them. CDR3 loop: CASSLVPGMNTEAFF. For the CDR3, the DNA is TGCGCCAGCAGCTTGGTCCCAGGGATGAACACTGAAGCTTTCTTT.